This is a list of T cell receptor beta chains from one sample in a study of T cell responses to AZD1222 COVID-19 vaccine. The table came from immunoSEQ multiplex PCR; TCRdb's copy has only in-frame clones and leaves some out. The sample holds some 200,000 clones; about 92% are singletons and the top ten take approximately 1%. The input for sequencing was peripheral blood, taken on day 0 of MenACWY control vaccination. Source of these receptors: an adult in good health. CDR3s include the opening cysteine and the closing phenylalanine or tryptophan. Fields, in order: J gene, V gene, CDR3 protein.

J gene: TRBJ2-1
V gene: TRBV9
CDR3 protein: CASSASGTELQFF

J gene: TRBJ2-1
V gene: TRBV19
CDR3 protein: CASSIGGLISYNEQFF

J gene: TRBJ1-2
V gene: TRBV7-2
CDR3 protein: CASSPTLGGQVARF

J gene: TRBJ2-3
V gene: TRBV12-3/TRBV12-4
CDR3 protein: CAITGVGTDTQYF

J gene: TRBJ1-4
V gene: TRBV12-3/TRBV12-4
CDR3 protein: CASRLSEKLFF

J gene: TRBJ2-1
V gene: TRBV30
CDR3 protein: CAWSALAFYNEQFF

J gene: TRBJ1-2
V gene: TRBV12-3/TRBV12-4
CDR3 protein: CASSYGRGYGYTF

J gene: TRBJ2-5
V gene: TRBV6-2/TRBV6-3
CDR3 protein: CASSYRQSDLQETQYF

J gene: TRBJ1-4
V gene: TRBV5-1
CDR3 protein: CASSLGLVNEKLFF

J gene: TRBJ2-5
V gene: TRBV6-1
CDR3 protein: CASSGIGQGAGETQYF

J gene: TRBJ2-1
V gene: TRBV3-1/TRBV3-2
CDR3 protein: CASRTTGDDEQFF

J gene: TRBJ1-4
V gene: TRBV6-1
CDR3 protein: CASSGTGRFYDEKLFF

J gene: TRBJ2-1
V gene: TRBV2
CDR3 protein: CATAGLSRLGEQFF

J gene: TRBJ1-6
V gene: TRBV7-2
CDR3 protein: CASSLGGTGNSPLHF

J gene: TRBJ2-7
V gene: TRBV7-8
CDR3 protein: CASSRDRGGIYEQYF

J gene: TRBJ2-1
V gene: TRBV9
CDR3 protein: CASSVVGGARNEQFF

J gene: TRBJ1-3
V gene: TRBV27
CDR3 protein: CASSGTGISGNTIYF

J gene: TRBJ1-2
V gene: TRBV10-2
CDR3 protein: CASSDQHNYGYTF

J gene: TRBJ1-3
V gene: TRBV9
CDR3 protein: CASSVVAGAGNTIYF

J gene: TRBJ2-1
V gene: TRBV28
CDR3 protein: CASSSPGSASGNEQFF

J gene: TRBJ2-1
V gene: TRBV3-1/TRBV3-2
CDR3 protein: CASSQGGGYDEQFF

J gene: TRBJ1-1
V gene: TRBV7-2
CDR3 protein: CASSGKTGGGTEAFF

J gene: TRBJ2-6
V gene: TRBV11-2
CDR3 protein: CASSELISGANVLTF

J gene: TRBJ2-3
V gene: TRBV14
CDR3 protein: CASSLGQTQYF

J gene: TRBJ2-5
V gene: TRBV5-6
CDR3 protein: CASSLSGGALETQYF

J gene: TRBJ1-1
V gene: TRBV7-9
CDR3 protein: CASSLDSKNTEAFF

J gene: TRBJ1-1
V gene: TRBV9
CDR3 protein: CASSLPPSGTEAFF

J gene: TRBJ1-5
V gene: TRBV7-2
CDR3 protein: CASSLAGPGPQHF

J gene: TRBJ1-1
V gene: TRBV19
CDR3 protein: CASSSRVGTALMNTEAFF

J gene: TRBJ1-6
V gene: TRBV5-1
CDR3 protein: CASRGQSSAGSYNSPLHF

J gene: TRBJ2-7
V gene: TRBV29-1
CDR3 protein: CSVRGLGGYEQYF

J gene: TRBJ1-5
V gene: TRBV19
CDR3 protein: CASSIRSRGGSNQPQHF

J gene: TRBJ2-3
V gene: TRBV3-1/TRBV3-2
CDR3 protein: CASSQYGTSGGARTDTQYF

J gene: TRBJ1-3
V gene: TRBV5-1
CDR3 protein: CASSSYGTGGNTIYF

J gene: TRBJ2-7
V gene: TRBV27
CDR3 protein: CASSLKDITYEQYF

J gene: TRBJ2-1
V gene: TRBV6-2/TRBV6-3
CDR3 protein: CASSLSSYNEQFF

J gene: TRBJ1-1
V gene: TRBV27
CDR3 protein: CASSPRGQGHNTEAFF

J gene: TRBJ1-2
V gene: TRBV29-1
CDR3 protein: CSVVGQDYGYTF

J gene: TRBJ1-2
V gene: TRBV10-3
CDR3 protein: CAISGRDSLNYGYTF

J gene: TRBJ2-7
V gene: TRBV6-5
CDR3 protein: CASRYSYEQYF

J gene: TRBJ1-6
V gene: TRBV6-5
CDR3 protein: CASSYIAGQGYSPLHF

J gene: TRBJ2-7
V gene: TRBV4-1
CDR3 protein: CASSQGEGYSYEQYF

J gene: TRBJ1-2
V gene: TRBV2
CDR3 protein: CARTGANYGYTF

J gene: TRBJ1-2
V gene: TRBV4-3
CDR3 protein: CASSLRGQGSYGYTF

J gene: TRBJ2-2
V gene: TRBV18
CDR3 protein: CASSPPGLAYTGELFF

J gene: TRBJ1-5
V gene: TRBV12-3/TRBV12-4
CDR3 protein: CASSLVRDQPQHF

J gene: TRBJ1-2
V gene: TRBV6-2/TRBV6-3
CDR3 protein: CASSYRVATGFNGYTF

J gene: TRBJ2-1
V gene: TRBV19
CDR3 protein: CASSLDVSYSYNEQFF

J gene: TRBJ1-2
V gene: TRBV9
CDR3 protein: CASSPGQGGYGYTF

J gene: TRBJ1-4
V gene: TRBV18
CDR3 protein: CASSPGTGEGLFF

J gene: TRBJ1-5
V gene: TRBV7-2
CDR3 protein: CASSLASTGITNQPQHF

J gene: TRBJ1-1
V gene: TRBV6-5
CDR3 protein: CASKRAGGSEAFF

J gene: TRBJ1-3
V gene: TRBV7-2
CDR3 protein: CASSLAPSSGNTIYF